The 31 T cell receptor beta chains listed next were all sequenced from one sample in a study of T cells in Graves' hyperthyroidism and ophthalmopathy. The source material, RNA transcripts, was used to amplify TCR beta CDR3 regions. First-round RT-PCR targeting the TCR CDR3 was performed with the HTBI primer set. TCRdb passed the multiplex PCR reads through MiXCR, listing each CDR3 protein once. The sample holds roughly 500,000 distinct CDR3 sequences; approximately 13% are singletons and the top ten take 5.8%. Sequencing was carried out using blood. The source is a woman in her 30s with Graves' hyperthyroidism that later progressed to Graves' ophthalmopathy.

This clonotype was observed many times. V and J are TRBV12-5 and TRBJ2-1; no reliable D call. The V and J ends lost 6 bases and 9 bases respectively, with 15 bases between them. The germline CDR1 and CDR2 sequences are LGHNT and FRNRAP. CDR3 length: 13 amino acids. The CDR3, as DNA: TGTGCTAGTGGCTCGGGCCCGACCGCTGAGCAGTTCTTC. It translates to CASGSGPTAEQFF.

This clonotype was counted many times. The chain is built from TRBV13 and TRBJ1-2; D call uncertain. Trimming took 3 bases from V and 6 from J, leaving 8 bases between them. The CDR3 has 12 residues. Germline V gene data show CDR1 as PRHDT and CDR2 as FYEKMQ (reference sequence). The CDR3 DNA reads TGTGCCAGCAGCTTTAGGAGGGATGGCTACACCTTC. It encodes CASSFRRDGYTF.

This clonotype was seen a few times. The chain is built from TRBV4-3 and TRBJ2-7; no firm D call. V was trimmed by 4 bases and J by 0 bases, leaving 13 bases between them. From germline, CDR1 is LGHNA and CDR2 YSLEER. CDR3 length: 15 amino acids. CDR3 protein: CASSLRTASSYEQYF. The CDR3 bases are TGCGCCAGCAGCCTCCGGACGGCTAGCTCCTACGAGCAGTACTTC.

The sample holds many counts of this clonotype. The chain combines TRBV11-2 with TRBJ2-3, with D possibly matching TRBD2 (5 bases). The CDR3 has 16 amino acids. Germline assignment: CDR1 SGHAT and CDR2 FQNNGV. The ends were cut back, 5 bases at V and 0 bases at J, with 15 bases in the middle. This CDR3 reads CASSPRTVPSTDTQYF. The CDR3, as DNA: TGTGCCAGCAGCCCACGGACTGTTCCTAGCACAGATACGCAGTATTTT. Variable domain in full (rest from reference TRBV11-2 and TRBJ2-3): EAGVAQSPRYKIIEKRQSVAFWCNPISGHATLYWYQQILGQGPKLLIQFQNNGVVDDSQLPKDRFSAERLKGVDSTLKIQPAKLEDSAVYLCASSPRTVPSTDTQYFGPGTRLTVL.

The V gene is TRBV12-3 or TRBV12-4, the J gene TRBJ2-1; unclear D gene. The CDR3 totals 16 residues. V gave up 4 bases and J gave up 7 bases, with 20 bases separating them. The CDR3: CASSSGRLFPENEQFF. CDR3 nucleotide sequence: TGTGCCAGCAGTTCCGGTCGACTCTTCCCCGAGAATGAGCAGTTCTTC.

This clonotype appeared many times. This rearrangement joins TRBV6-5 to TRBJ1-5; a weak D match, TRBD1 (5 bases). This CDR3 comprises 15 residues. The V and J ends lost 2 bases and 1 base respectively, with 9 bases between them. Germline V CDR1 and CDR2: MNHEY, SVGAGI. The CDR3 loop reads CASSYGSGSNQPQHF. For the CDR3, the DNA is TGTGCCAGCAGTTACGGTTCAGGGAGCAATCAGCCCCAGCATTTT.

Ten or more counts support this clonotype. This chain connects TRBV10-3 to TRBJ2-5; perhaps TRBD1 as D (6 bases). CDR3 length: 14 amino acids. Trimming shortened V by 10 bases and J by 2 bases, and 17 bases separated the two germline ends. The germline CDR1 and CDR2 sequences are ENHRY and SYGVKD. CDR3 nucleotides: TGTGCCACAGTCCCCTCAGGGGTACAAGAGACCCAGTACTTC. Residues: CATVPSGVQETQYF.

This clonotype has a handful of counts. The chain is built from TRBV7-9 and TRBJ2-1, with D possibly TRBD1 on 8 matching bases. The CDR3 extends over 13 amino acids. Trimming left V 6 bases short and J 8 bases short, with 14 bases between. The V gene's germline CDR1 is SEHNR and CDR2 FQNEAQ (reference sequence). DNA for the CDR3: TGTGCCAGCAGATTACAGGGGGGGCATGAGCAGTTCTTC. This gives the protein CASRLQGGHEQFF.

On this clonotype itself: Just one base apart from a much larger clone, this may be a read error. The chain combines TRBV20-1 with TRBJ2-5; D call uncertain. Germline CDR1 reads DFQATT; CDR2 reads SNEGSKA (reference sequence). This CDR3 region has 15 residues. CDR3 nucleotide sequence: TGCAGTGCCCAGCAGTTTGGCGGAATCCAAGAGAACCAGTACTTC. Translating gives CSAQQFGGIQENQYF.

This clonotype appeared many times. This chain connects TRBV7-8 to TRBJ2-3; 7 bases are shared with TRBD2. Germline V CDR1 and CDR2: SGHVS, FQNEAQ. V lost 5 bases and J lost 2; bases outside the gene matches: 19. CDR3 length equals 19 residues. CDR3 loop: CASSPHGTIMIQSTDTQYF. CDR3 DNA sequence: TGTGCCAGCAGCCCACACGGGACTATCATGATTCAGTCCACAGATACGCAGTATTTT.

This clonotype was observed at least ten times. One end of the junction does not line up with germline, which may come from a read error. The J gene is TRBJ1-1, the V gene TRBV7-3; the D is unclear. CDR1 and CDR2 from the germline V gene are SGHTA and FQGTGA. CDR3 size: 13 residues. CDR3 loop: CASSLVAGAEAFF. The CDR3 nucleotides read TGTGCCAGCAGCTTAGTCGCGGGCGCTGAGGCTTTCTTT.

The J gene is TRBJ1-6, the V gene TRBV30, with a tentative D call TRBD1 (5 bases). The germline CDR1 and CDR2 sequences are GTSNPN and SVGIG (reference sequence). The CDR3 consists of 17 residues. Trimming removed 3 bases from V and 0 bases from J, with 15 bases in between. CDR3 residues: CAWRTKGISSYNSPLHF. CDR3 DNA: TGTGCCTGGAGGACCAAGGGGATAAGCTCCTATAATTCACCCCTCCACTTT.

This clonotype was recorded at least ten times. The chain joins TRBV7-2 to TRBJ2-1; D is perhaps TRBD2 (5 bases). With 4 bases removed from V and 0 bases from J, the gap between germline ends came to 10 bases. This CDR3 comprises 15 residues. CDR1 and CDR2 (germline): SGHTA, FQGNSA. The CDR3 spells CASSSDSSSYNEQFF. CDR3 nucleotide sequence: TGTGCCAGCAGCTCGGACTCCAGCTCCTACAATGAGCAGTTCTTC.

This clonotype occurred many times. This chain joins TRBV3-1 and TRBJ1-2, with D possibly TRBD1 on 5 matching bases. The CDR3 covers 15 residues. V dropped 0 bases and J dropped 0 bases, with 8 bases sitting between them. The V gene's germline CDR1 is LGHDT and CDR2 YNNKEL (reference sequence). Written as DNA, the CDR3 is TGTGCCAGCAGCCAAGAGGGACGCCCTAACTATGGCTACACCTTC. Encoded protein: CASSQEGRPNYGYTF. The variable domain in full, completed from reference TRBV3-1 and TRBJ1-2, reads DTAVSQTPKYLVTQMGNDKSIKCEQNLGHDTMYWYKQDSKKFLKIMFSYNNKELIINETVPNRFSPKSPDKAHLNLHINSLELGDSAVYFCASSQEGRPNYGYTFGSGTRLTVV.

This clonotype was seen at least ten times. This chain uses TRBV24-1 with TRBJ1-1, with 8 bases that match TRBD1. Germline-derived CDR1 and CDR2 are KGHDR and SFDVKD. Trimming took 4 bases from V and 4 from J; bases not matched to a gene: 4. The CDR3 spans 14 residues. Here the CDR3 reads CATSDPDRGTEAFF. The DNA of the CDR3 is TGTGCCACCAGTGACCCTGACAGGGGCACTGAAGCTTTCTTT.

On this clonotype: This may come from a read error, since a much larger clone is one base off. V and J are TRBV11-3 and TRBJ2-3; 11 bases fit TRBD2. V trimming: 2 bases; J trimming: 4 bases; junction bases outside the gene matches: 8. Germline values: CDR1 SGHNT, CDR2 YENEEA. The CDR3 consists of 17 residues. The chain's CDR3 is CASSLLAGGPSADTQYF. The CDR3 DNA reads TGTGCCAGCAGCTTACTAGCGGGAGGCCCTAGCGCAGATACGCAGTATTTT.

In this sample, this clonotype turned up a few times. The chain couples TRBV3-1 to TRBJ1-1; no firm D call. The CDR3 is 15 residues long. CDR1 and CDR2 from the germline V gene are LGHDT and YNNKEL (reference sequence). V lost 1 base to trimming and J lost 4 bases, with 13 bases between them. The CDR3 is CASSQGGGVFTEAFF. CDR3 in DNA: TGTGCCAGCAGCCAAGGGGGTGGTGTGTTCACTGAAGCTTTCTTT.

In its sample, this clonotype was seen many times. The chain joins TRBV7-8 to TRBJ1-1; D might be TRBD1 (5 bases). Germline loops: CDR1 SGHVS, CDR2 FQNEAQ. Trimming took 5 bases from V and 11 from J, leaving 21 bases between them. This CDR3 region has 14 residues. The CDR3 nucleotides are TGTGCCAGCAGCGTCCTGGGGGGACCCTTAGACGCTTTCTTT. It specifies CASSVLGGPLDAFF.

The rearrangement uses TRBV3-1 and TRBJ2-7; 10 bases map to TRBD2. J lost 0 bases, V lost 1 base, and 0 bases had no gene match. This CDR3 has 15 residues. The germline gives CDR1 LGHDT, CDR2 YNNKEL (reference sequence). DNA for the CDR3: TGTGCCAGCAGCCAAGTAGCGGGAGGCTCCTACGAGCAGTACTTC. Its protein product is CASSQVAGGSYEQYF.

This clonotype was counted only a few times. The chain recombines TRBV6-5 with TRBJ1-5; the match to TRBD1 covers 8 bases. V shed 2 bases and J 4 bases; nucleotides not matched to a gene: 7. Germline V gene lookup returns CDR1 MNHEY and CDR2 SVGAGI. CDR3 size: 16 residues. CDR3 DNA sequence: TGTGCCAGCAGTTACCTGGGACAGGACGGGAATCAGCCCCAGCATTTT. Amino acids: CASSYLGQDGNQPQHF.

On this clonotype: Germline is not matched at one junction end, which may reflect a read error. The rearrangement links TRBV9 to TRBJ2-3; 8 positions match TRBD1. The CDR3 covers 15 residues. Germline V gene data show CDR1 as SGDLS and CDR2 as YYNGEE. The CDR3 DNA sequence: TGTGTCAGCAGCGCCGGACAGGGACCAAAAGATACGCAGTATTTT. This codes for CVSSAGQGPKDTQYF.

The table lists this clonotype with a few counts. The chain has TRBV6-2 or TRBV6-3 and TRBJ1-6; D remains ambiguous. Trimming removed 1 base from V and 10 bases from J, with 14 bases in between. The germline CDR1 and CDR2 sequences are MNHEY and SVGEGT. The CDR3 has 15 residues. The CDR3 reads CASSYFSGLNSPLHF. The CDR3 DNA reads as TGTGCCAGCAGTTACTTTTCGGGCTTAAACTCACCCCTCCACTTT.

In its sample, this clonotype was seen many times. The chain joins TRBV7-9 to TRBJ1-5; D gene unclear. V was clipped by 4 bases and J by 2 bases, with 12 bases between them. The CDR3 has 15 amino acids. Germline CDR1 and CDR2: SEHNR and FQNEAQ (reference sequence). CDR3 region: CASSSGYLGNQPQHF. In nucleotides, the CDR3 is TGTGCCAGCAGCTCCGGTTACCTAGGCAATCAGCCCCAGCATTTT.

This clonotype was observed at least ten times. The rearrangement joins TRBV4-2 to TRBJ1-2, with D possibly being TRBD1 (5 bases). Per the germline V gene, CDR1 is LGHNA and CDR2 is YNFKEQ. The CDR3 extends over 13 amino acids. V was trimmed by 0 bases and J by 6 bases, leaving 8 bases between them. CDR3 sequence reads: CASSQDWTNGYTF. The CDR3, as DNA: TGTGCCAGCAGCCAAGATTGGACAAATGGCTACACCTTC.

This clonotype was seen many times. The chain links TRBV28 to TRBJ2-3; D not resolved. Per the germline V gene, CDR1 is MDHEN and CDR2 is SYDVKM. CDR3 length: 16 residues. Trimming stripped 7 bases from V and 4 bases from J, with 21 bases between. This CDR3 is CASTLTRSPRADTQYF. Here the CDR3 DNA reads TGTGCCAGCACTCTGACCCGGAGTCCTCGGGCAGATACGCAGTATTTT.

The DNA for the CDR3 is TGTGCCAGCAGTCGTCAACAGGGGGCCAGCAATCAGCCCCAGCATTTT. Its protein product is CASSRQQGASNQPQHF. The rearrangement uses TRBV6-1 and TRBJ1-5; TRBD1 matches at 9 bases. Germline V gene data show CDR1 as MNHNS and CDR2 as SASEGT. This CDR3 has 16 amino acids. V was pared by 5 bases and J by 1 base, with 6 bases of the junction left unmatched.

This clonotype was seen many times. CDR3 coding DNA: TGTGCCAGCAGCGTAGCCTCTTACCGGGACAGGGGATCCTACAATGAGCAGTTCTTC. Encoded protein: CASSVASYRDRGSYNEQFF. The J gene is TRBJ2-1, the V gene TRBV9, with 10 positions matching TRBD1. This CDR3 contains 19 residues. V lost 0 bases, J lost 1 base, and 10 bases stayed unmatched. Germline CDR1 and CDR2: SGDLS and YYNGEE.

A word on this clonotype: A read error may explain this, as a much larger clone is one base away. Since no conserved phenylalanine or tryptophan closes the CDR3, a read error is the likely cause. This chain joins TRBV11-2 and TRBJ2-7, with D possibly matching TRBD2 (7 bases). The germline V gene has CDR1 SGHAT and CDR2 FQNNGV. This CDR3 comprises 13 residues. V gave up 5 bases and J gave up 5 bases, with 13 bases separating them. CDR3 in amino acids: CASSHPGGHEQYL. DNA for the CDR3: TGTGCCAGCAGCCATCCGGGGGGCCACGAGCAGTACCTC.

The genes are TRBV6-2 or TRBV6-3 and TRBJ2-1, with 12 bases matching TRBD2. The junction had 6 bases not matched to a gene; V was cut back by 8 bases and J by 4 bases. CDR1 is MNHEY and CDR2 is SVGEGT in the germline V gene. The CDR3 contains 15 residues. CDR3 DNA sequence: TGTGCCAGCCAGAGGCTAGCGGGAGGGTACAATGAGCAGTTCTTC. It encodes CASQRLAGGYNEQFF.

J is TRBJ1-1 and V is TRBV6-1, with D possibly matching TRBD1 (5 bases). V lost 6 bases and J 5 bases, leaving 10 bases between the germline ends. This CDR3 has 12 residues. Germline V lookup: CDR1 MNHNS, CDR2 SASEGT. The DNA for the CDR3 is TGTGCCAGCAGGAAGGGGACGACTGAAGCTTTCTTT. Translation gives CASRKGTTEAFF.

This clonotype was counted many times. CDR3 nucleotides: TGTGCCAGCAGTGGACTGGGAGGGTGGAATGAAGAAACTGAAGCTTTCTTT. Its protein is CASSGLGGWNEETEAFF. This chain connects TRBV2 to TRBJ1-1; the D is unclear. Germline CDR1 is SNHLY and CDR2 is FYNNEI. The CDR3 sequence is 17 residues long. Trimming cost V 4 bases and J 5 bases, with 23 bases left between them.